This section outlines one TCR beta chain sequence together with its context. This clone was seen only once. The antigen it binds to is not known. It has no much larger one-base neighbor in the sample; base qualities were not kept. TCRbeta CDR3 regions were amplified from genomic DNA by means of the immunoSEQ Assay, a bias-controlled multiplex PCR. On the study's bioinformatics: Within the assay, amplification of reference gene primers was used to estimate how many nucleated cells each sample contained. To quantify the absolute abundance of each unique TCRbeta CDR3 rearrangement, sequence reads were collapsed and filtered. For each sample, productive Simpson clonality was calculated as the square root of Simpson's diversity index over productive rearrangements. Entries here come from immuneACCESS through TCRdb and include only in-frame sequences with V and J called. Some clones fail to appear in such tables; in the studies checked, an unresolved V gene covers under half of the shortfall, and the cause of the remainder is unknown. The V and J calls and clone size are taken from that table; D and trimming were inferred from the DNA. The sample data list roughly 15,000 clones, and more than 80% of these were observed just once. Around 15% of the sample belongs to the ten largest clones.

The sample comes from a study of blood T cell repertoires in COVID-19 (dated by TCRdb to the early 2020s). The study in broad terms: Samples covering the acute and convalescent phases of COVID-19 were provided by collaborators in the United States, Italy and Spain. The prospective study material was composed of cDNA or gDNA derived from T cells, B-cell-depleted T cells, or PBMCs. The dataset comprised deeply sampled blood TCRbeta repertoires from subjects exposed to, actively infected with, or recovered from COVID-19. The repertoires were released in a freely available public database meant as a resource for research on the immune response to SARS-CoV-2. The samples were drawn from two sources: the first 160 participants of the ongoing ImmuneRACE study, and fewer than 1,500 subjects contributed by 6 global collaborators. Sample metadata almost always included a de-identified subject ID, COVID-19 status, age in years and sex. Where available, HLA class I and class II types were taken from metadata supplied by the sample provider and were not determined by assay-based typing. Overall results and qualifications from the work: How much clinical and demographic metadata was included differed by source and by participant, and the metadata was provided uncurated.

Each collaborating institution followed its own protocols to collect whole blood in K2EDTA tubes. For TCRbeta analysis, collaborators shipped samples in one of three forms: frozen whole blood, isolated PBMCs, or DNA extracted from either of those sample types. The CDR3 starts with the cysteine, ends with the phenylalanine, and has 14 residues. Only the CDR3 region is kept as DNA, spanning 42 bases read in frame from base 1. After removal of 5 bases from V and 6 bases from J, the junction retains 7 bases not matched to a gene. CDR1 is given as SEHNR and CDR2 as FQNEAQ, both from the germline V gene (reference sequence).

This clonotype was sampled from a man in his fifties or sixties with active COVID-19. Sequences were obtained from peripheral blood. Recombination connected TRBV7-9 to TRBJ2-1, and TRBD2 aligns with 7 junction nucleotides. The CDR3 reads CASSPSGGSNEQFF. In nucleotides, the sequence is TGTGCCAGCAGCCCGTCGGGCGGGAGCAATGAGCAGTTCTTC.